The 20 T cell receptor beta chains below were found in one sample sequenced in a study of T cells in Graves' hyperthyroidism and ophthalmopathy. There were TCR beta CDR3 regions amplified from RNA transcripts. Using the HTBI primer set, a first-round RT-PCR was run on the TCR CDR3. TCRdb re-called the multiplex PCR reads with MiXCR, one entry per CDR3 protein. The table includes 300,000 to 400,000 distinct CDR3 sequences, around 23% detected once. The sequenced material came from blood. The receptors come from a woman aged 50 to 60 with Graves' hyperthyroidism.

The sample holds many counts of this clonotype. The chain recombines TRBV20-1 with TRBJ2-1; possibly TRBD1 or TRBD2 for D (6 bases each). The CDR3 spans 14 residues. Germline loops: CDR1 DFQATT, CDR2 SNEGSKA (reference sequence). Trimming took off 6 bases at V and 9 bases at J, with 21 bases between the two ends. Here the CDR3 reads CSAPRGGPGSEQFF. The DNA of the CDR3 is TGCAGTGCCCCCAGGGGCGGTCCCGGGAGTGAGCAGTTCTTC.

This chain connects TRBV2 to TRBJ1-1, with D unresolved. Per the germline V gene, CDR1 is SNHLY and CDR2 is FYNNEI. Trimming left V 6 bases short and J 1 base short, with 18 bases between. This CDR3 spans 16 amino acids. CDR3 residues: CASSTNGPASNTEAFF. CDR3 sequence (DNA): TGTGCCAGCAGCACCAACGGACCTGCCTCGAACACTGAAGCTTTCTTT. Based on the CDR3 plus reference TRBV2 and TRBJ1-1, the full variable domain is EPEVTQTPSHQVTQMGQEVILRCVPISNHLYFYWYRQILGQKVEFLVSFYNNEISEKSEIFDDQFSVERPDGSNFTLKIRSTKLEDSAMYFCASSTNGPASNTEAFFGQGTRLTVV.

The gene calls are TRBV3-1 and TRBJ1-1; D not certain. Germline CDR1 and CDR2: LGHDT and YNNKEL (reference sequence). The CDR3 has 17 amino acids. The V end was cut by 1 base, the J end by 1 base, with 16 bases between. The CDR3 coding sequence is TGTGCCAGCAGCCAAGGATTGTCCACATCCGGGAACACTGAAGCTTTCTTT. Amino acid sequence: CASSQGLSTSGNTEAFF.

The chain combines TRBV2 with TRBJ2-5; a weak D match, TRBD2 (8 bases). Trimming stripped 6 bases from V and 0 bases from J, with 17 bases between. The germline gives CDR1 SNHLY, CDR2 FYNNEI. The CDR3 covers 16 residues. The DNA for the CDR3 is TGTGCCAGCAGGCGGGGGGAGACAGGGTACCAAGAGACCCAGTACTTC. It yields the protein CASRRGETGYQETQYF.

Remarks on this clonotype: A clone one base away is much larger, so this may be a read error. The gene calls are TRBV13 and TRBJ2-5; TRBD1 matches 9 bases. J lost 1 base, V lost 8 bases, and 5 bases had no gene match. This CDR3 has 14 residues. Germline CDR1 reads PRHDT; CDR2 reads FYEKMQ (reference sequence). The CDR3 reads CASSDRGLQETQYF. The CDR3 region has the DNA TGTGCCAGCTCGGACAGGGGCCTCCAAGAGACCCAGTACTTC.

DNA for the CDR3: TGTGCCAGGCTAGCGTACACCGGGGAGCTGTTTTTT. Amino acids: CARLAYTGELFF. This chain joins TRBV9 and TRBJ2-2, with D possibly being TRBD2 (6 bases). V was shortened by 8 bases and J by 3 bases, with 8 bases between the two germline ends. The CDR3 loop spans 12 amino acids. Germline-derived CDR1 and CDR2 are SGDLS and YYNGEE. The entire variable domain, with the rest obtained from reference TRBV9 and TRBJ2-2, is as follows: DSGVTQTPKHLITATGQRVTLRCSPRSGDLSVYWYQQSLDQGLQFLIQYYNGEERAKGNILERFSAQQFPDLHSELNLSSLELGDSALYFCARLAYTGELFFGEGSRLTVL.

The CDR3 here is CASSVESEGFTEAFF. As DNA, the CDR3 is TGTGCCAGCAGCGTAGAGTCGGAGGGATTCACTGAAGCTTTCTTT. The chain links TRBV9 to TRBJ1-1; D uncertain. The germline V gene has CDR1 SGDLS and CDR2 YYNGEE. This CDR3 spans 15 amino acids. Deletions cut 0 bases from V and 4 bases from J, with 13 bases between.

In this sample, this clonotype turned up many times. This chain joins TRBV5-1 and TRBJ2-7; 7 bases agree with TRBD2. Germline trimming cut 0 bases from V and 4 bases from J; bases unmatched to any gene: 4. The length of the CDR3 is 14 residues. CDR1 and CDR2 (germline): SGHRS, YFSETQ. CDR3 sequence reads: CASSLVVGGYEQYF. Written as DNA, the CDR3 is TGCGCCAGCAGCTTGGTTGTGGGGGGGTACGAGCAGTACTTC. Variable domain in full (rest from reference TRBV5-1 and TRBJ2-7): KAGVTQTPRYLIKTRGQQVTLSCSPISGHRSVSWYQQTPGQGLQFLFEYFSETQRNKGNFPGRFSGRQFSNSRSEMNVSTLELGDSALYLCASSLVVGGYEQYFGPGTRLTVT.

In its sample, this clonotype was seen many times. The chain carries TRBV30 and TRBJ1-4; TRBD1 aligns across 7 bases. Germline V lookup: CDR1 GTSNPN, CDR2 SVGIG (reference sequence). V lost 6 bases to trimming and J lost 8 bases; unmatched junction nucleotides: 9. There are 13 residues in the CDR3. The CDR3 region is CACLRGPREKLFF. The CDR3 bases are TGTGCCTGTCTAAGGGGGCCTCGGGAAAAACTGTTTTTT.

This clonotype was recorded many times. A read error may produce the germline difference seen at one junction end. The chain couples TRBV7-7 to TRBJ2-2, with D unclear. The CDR3 is made up of 13 amino acids. The V gene's germline CDR1 is SSHAT and CDR2 FNYEAQ (reference sequence). The CDR3 bases are TGTGCTAGCAGCTTATCCTACACCGGGGAGCTGTTTTTT. Its translation: CASSLSYTGELFF. Based on the CDR3 plus reference TRBV7-7 and TRBJ2-2, the full variable domain is GAGVSQSPRYKVTKRGQDVTLRCDPISSHATLYWYQQALGQGPEFLTYFNYEAQPDKSGLPSDRFSAERPEGSISTLTIQRTEQRDSAMYRCASSLSYTGELFFGEGSRLTVL.

In this sample, this clonotype turned up many times. V and J are TRBV6-5 and TRBJ1-2, with D possibly TRBD1 on 6 matching bases. Germline V gene lookup returns CDR1 MNHEY and CDR2 SVGAGI. This CDR3 is 15 amino acids long. With 2 bases removed from V and 5 bases from J, the gap between germline ends came to 15 bases. The DNA for the CDR3 is TGTGCCAGCAGTTACCCAGGTTACCAGGGGTATGGCTACACCTTC. Translation gives CASSYPGYQGYGYTF.

This clonotype was counted at least ten times. The chain uses TRBV6-1 and TRBJ1-6; tentative D call: TRBD1 (6 bases). CDR1 and CDR2 (germline): MNHNS, SASEGT. V lost 10 bases, J lost 6 bases, and 16 bases lay in between. There are 14 residues in the CDR3. The CDR3 nucleotides read TGTGCCACCACCCCCGGGGGCGGTAATTCACCCCTCCACTTT. It specifies CATTPGGGNSPLHF.

A few counts support this clonotype. This sequence joins TRBV3-1 and TRBJ2-1; TRBD1 agrees at 9 bases. V lost 4 bases and J lost 4; bases outside the gene matches: 11. The CDR3 is made up of 17 amino acids. CDR1 is LGHDT and CDR2 is YNNKEL in the germline V gene (reference sequence). Here the CDR3 reads CASSPRPTGGAYNEQFF. CDR3 in DNA: TGTGCCAGCAGCCCTAGACCAACAGGGGGCGCTTACAATGAGCAGTTCTTC.

The chain is built from TRBV20-1 and TRBJ1-1, with D possibly being TRBD1 (5 bases). The CDR3 runs 15 residues. Germline V gene sequence: CDR1 DFQATT, CDR2 SNEGSKA (reference sequence). Trimming took off 3 bases at V and 4 bases at J, with 18 bases between the two ends. The chain's CDR3 is CSASDTGGGSTEAFF. CDR3 nucleotide sequence: TGCAGTGCTAGTGACACAGGCGGGGGGTCCACTGAAGCTTTCTTT.

The chain is built from TRBV5-6 and TRBJ2-5; D perhaps matches TRBD1 (7 bases). The CDR3 length is 16 residues. Germline V CDR1 and CDR2: SGHDT, YYEEEE. V was trimmed by 0 bases and J by 2 bases, leaving 14 bases between them. The CDR3 DNA reads TGTGCCAGCAGCTTGGGACAGGGAGGAGGGCAAGAGACCCAGTACTTC. As protein: CASSLGQGGGQETQYF.

In this sample, this clonotype turned up many times. V is TRBV30 and J is TRBJ1-1; 10 nucleotides match TRBD1. With 3 bases clipped from V and 0 bases from J, the junction kept 7 bases outside the gene matches. The CDR3 covers 16 residues. CDR1 is GTSNPN, CDR2 SVGIG, per germline (reference sequence). CDR3 DNA: TGTGCCTGGAGCGCCCGGGACAGGGGAATGAACACTGAAGCTTTCTTT. It yields the protein CAWSARDRGMNTEAFF.

The rearrangement links TRBV4-1 to TRBJ1-2, with D possibly being TRBD1 (5 bases). Between the trimmed V and J ends, which lost 1 base and 3 bases, there was a span of 9 bases. Germline CDR1 is MGHRA and CDR2 is YSYEKL. The CDR3 has 14 amino acids. DNA of the CDR3: TGCGCCAGCAGCCAAGTTCTACAGGACTATGGCTACACCTTC. Encoded protein: CASSQVLQDYGYTF.

The chain links TRBV2 to TRBJ2-3, with 12 bases that match TRBD2. The CDR3 totals 14 residues. Germline CDR1 SNHLY, CDR2 FYNNEI. V trimming: 9 bases; J trimming: 4 bases; junction bases outside the gene matches: 5. In DNA, the CDR3 is TGTGCCAGTCTACTAGCGGGGGGTGCAGATACGCAGTATTTT. It encodes CASLLAGGADTQYF.

This clonotype was picked up many times. The chain carries TRBV5-6 and TRBJ2-1; 8 nucleotides agree with TRBD1. V trimming: 4 bases; J trimming: 3 bases; junction bases outside the gene matches: 3. Germline CDR1 SGHDT, CDR2 YYEEEE. The CDR3 runs 14 residues. CDR3 in DNA: TGTGCCAGCAGCACCGGGACAGGCTACAATGAGCAGTTCTTC. Translated: CASSTGTGYNEQFF.

V and J are TRBV10-3 and TRBJ1-4, with D hard to call. The CDR3 extends over 14 amino acids. V was clipped by 3 bases and J by 0 bases, with 5 bases between them. Germline V gene lookup returns CDR1 ENHRY and CDR2 SYGVKD. The CDR3 bases are TGTGCCATCAGTGAAGGAGCAACTAATGAAAAACTGTTTTTT. Translating gives CAISEGATNEKLFF.